The 16 T cell receptor beta chains reported below all come from one sample, sequenced in a study of a mutant IDH1 vaccine in newly diagnosed glioma. The repertoire was sequenced with immunoSEQ multiplex PCR; TCRdb's copy has only in-frame clones and lacks some. Here the sample spans over 75,000 clones, 80% being singletons. The time point: baseline, week 1 (first vaccination visit). Treatment denoted: pre-vaccination baseline after standard-of-care therapy. The sample in question was PBMCs, obtained from a glioma patient treated with radiotherapy, temozolomide or both. These receptors came from a man in his forties with glioma.

The chain is built from TRBV19 and TRBJ1-6; the match to TRBD1 covers 7 bases. The J segment lost 0 bases and the V segment lost 4 bases, leaving 3 bases of the junction unmatched. CDR1 and CDR2 from the germline V gene are LNHDA and SQIVND (reference sequence). The CDR3 runs to 16 residues. CDR3 coding DNA: TGTGCCAGTAGTACGACAGGGAGCTCCTATAATTCACCCCTCCACTTT. Translated: CASSTTGSSYNSPLHF.

V gene TRBV7-2 combines with J gene TRBJ1-1; D not resolved. V lost 6 bases, J lost 0 bases, and 8 bases lay in between. Germline assignment: CDR1 SGHTA and CDR2 FQGNSA. This CDR3 contains 13 residues. As DNA, the CDR3 is TGTGCCAGCAGACTCGTTATGAACACTGAAGCTTTCTTT. This encodes CASRLVMNTEAFF. The full variable domain, its missing parts supplied by reference TRBV7-2 and TRBJ1-1, is GAGVSQSPSNKVTEKGKDVELRCDPISGHTALYWYRQSLGQGLEFLIYFQGNSAPDKSGLPSDRFSAERTGGSVSTLTIQRTQQEDSAVYLCASRLVMNTEAFFGQGTRLTVV.

V and J are TRBV5-1 and TRBJ2-5; D is perhaps TRBD2 (5 bases). Germline values: CDR1 SGHRS, CDR2 YFSETQ. V lost 4 bases, J lost 7 bases, and 14 bases lay in between. This CDR3 is 13 amino acids long. This CDR3 is CASSPQSAGTQYF. The CDR3 nucleotides are TGCGCCAGCAGCCCCCAGAGCGCGGGGACCCAGTACTTC.

This chain joins TRBV14 and TRBJ2-2, with D perhaps matching TRBD1 (5 bases). Germline V gene lookup returns CDR1 SGHDN and CDR2 FVKESK. This CDR3 spans 14 amino acids. Trimming pared 1 base from V and 4 bases from J, leaving 7 bases between. The CDR3: CASSQGQFTGELFF. DNA for the CDR3: TGTGCCAGCAGCCAAGGACAGTTCACCGGGGAGCTGTTTTTT.

The V gene is TRBV7-2, the J gene TRBJ2-3; a weak D match, TRBD2 (5 bases). This CDR3 region has 16 residues. Trimming removed 5 bases from V and 5 bases from J, with 20 bases in between. The germline V gene has CDR1 SGHTA and CDR2 FQGNSA. The CDR3 loop is CASSLSRTVRGDTQYF. The CDR3 region has the DNA TGTGCCAGCAGCCTTAGTAGGACTGTTCGTGGAGATACGCAGTATTTT.

The chain is built from TRBV5-6 and TRBJ2-1, with TRBD1 matching 10 bases. CDR3 length equals 17 residues. After removal of 0 bases from V and 7 bases from J, the junction contained 10 bases not matched to a gene. Germline V gene sequence: CDR1 SGHDT, CDR2 YYEEEE. CDR3 coding DNA: TGTGCCAGCAGCTTGGAGACAGGGGGCCCGATATTAAATGAGCAGTTCTTC. Protein: CASSLETGGPILNEQFF.

The DNA for the CDR3 is TGTGCCAGTAGTATATGGGCGACTAATTCACCCCTCCACTTT. It encodes CASSIWATNSPLHF. This chain uses TRBV19 with TRBJ1-6; D uncertain. CDR1 LNHDA and CDR2 SQIVND come from the germline V gene (reference sequence). Trimming removed 2 bases at V and 6 bases at J, with 8 bases between. The CDR3 is 14 residues long.

This CDR3 reads CASSLEVGSLSVYGYTF. Here the CDR3 DNA reads TGCGCCAGCAGCTTGGAAGTTGGGAGTCTCAGTGTCTATGGCTACACCTTC. The chain is built from TRBV5-1 and TRBJ1-2; D remains unclear. The CDR3 contains 17 residues. The V gene lost 0 bases and the J gene lost 4 bases, with 19 bases spanning the gap. From germline, CDR1 is SGHRS and CDR2 YFSETQ.

The rearrangement uses TRBV19 and TRBJ2-3, with D uncertain. V lost 3 bases, J lost 6 bases, and 16 bases lay in between. CDR1 and CDR2 from the germline V gene are LNHDA and SQIVND (reference sequence). The CDR3 length is 15 residues. CDR3 DNA: TGTGCCAGTAGTATGCGGCGTGGAGCCGGGGATACGCAGTATTTT. This sequence encodes CASSMRRGAGDTQYF.

The rearrangement uses TRBV2 and TRBJ2-5; the D call may be TRBD1 or TRBD2 (7 bases each). V lost 7 bases, J lost 4 bases, and 19 bases lay in between. Per the germline V gene, CDR1 is SNHLY and CDR2 is FYNNEI. The CDR3 totals 15 residues. The CDR3 DNA reads as TGTGCCAGCATTGGTGGCAGGGGGGGGGTAGAGACCCAGTACTTC. It encodes CASIGGRGGVETQYF. Full variable domain (remainder filled in from reference TRBV2 and TRBJ2-5): EPEVTQTPSHQVTQMGQEVILRCVPISNHLYFYWYRQILGQKVEFLVSFYNNEISEKSEIFDDQFSVERPDGSNFTLKIRSTKLEDSAMYFCASIGGRGGVETQYFGPGTRLLVL.

The chain joins TRBV18 to TRBJ2-3, with 9 bases matching TRBD1. The length of the CDR3 is 19 residues. Trimming cost V 2 bases and J 0 bases; bases outside gene matches: 12. Germline lookup yields CDR1 KGHSH and CDR2 LQKENI. The CDR3 DNA sequence: TGTGCCAGCTCACCAAACCACAGGGGGCGACTTATGAGCACAGATACGCAGTATTTT. Amino acid sequence: CASSPNHRGRLMSTDTQYF.

The V call is TRBV5-1, the J call TRBJ2-3; 14 nucleotides agree with TRBD2. Germline V lookup: CDR1 SGHRS, CDR2 YFSETQ. CDR3 length: 15 residues. V shed 4 bases, J shed 5 bases, and the junction held 3 bases outside the gene matches. The CDR3 spells CASSPGLAGVDTQYF. The CDR3, as DNA: TGCGCCAGCAGCCCGGGACTAGCGGGAGTAGATACGCAGTATTTT.

This clone was recorded a few times. This sequence joins TRBV19 and TRBJ1-2, with D perhaps TRBD1 (5 bases). The germline CDR1 and CDR2 sequences are LNHDA and SQIVND (reference sequence). Trimming stripped 5 bases from V and 9 bases from J, with 13 bases between. The CDR3 covers 12 residues. The CDR3: CASSSGTWRYTF. CDR3 nucleotide sequence: TGTGCCAGTAGTTCGGGGACTTGGCGCTACACCTTC. Full variable domain (outside the CDR3, taken from reference TRBV19 and TRBJ1-2): DGGITQSPKYLFRKEGQNVTLSCEQNLNHDAMYWYRQDPGQGLRLIYYSQIVNDFQKGDIAEGYSVSREKKESFPLTVTSAQKNPTAFYLCASSSGTWRYTFGSGTRLTVV.

This clone was recorded only once. The V and J genes are TRBV5-6 and TRBJ2-7; perhaps TRBD2 as D (5 bases). The length of the CDR3 is 12 residues. Germline values: CDR1 SGHDT, CDR2 YYEEEE. V lost 0 bases and J lost 6, with 7 bases in between. The CDR3 here is CASSLGRGEQYF. CDR3 nucleotides: TGTGCCAGCAGCTTGGGTCGGGGCGAGCAGTACTTC.

V usage is TRBV5-1 and J usage is TRBJ1-1, with 8 bases fitting TRBD1. CDR1 is SGHRS, CDR2 YFSETQ, per germline. Trimming removed 4 bases from V and 8 bases from J; junction bases left unmatched: 4. This CDR3 region has 12 residues. CDR3 coding DNA: TGCGCCAGCAGCGAATGGACAGGGGAAGCTTTCTTT. Translating gives CASSEWTGEAFF.

V is TRBV7-6 and J is TRBJ2-7; 8 bases are shared with TRBD1. V shed 1 base and J 5 bases; nucleotides not matched to a gene: 7. Germline V CDR1 and CDR2: SGHVS, FNYEAQ. There are 15 residues in the CDR3. CDR3 protein: CASSLDSGQGHEQYF. The CDR3 DNA is TGTGCCAGCAGCTTAGATTCAGGACAGGGCCACGAGCAGTACTTC.